These 20 T cell receptor beta chains came from one sample sequenced in a study of early T cells in non-severe SARS-CoV-2 infection. TCRdb re-called the 5' RACE reads with MiXCR, one entry per CDR3 protein. The sample lists 95,000 to 150,000 distinct CDR3 sequences, 15% occurring once. The material sequenced was whole blood. All receptors come from an adult who was a healthcare worker with PCR-confirmed SARS-CoV-2 infection or an uninfected control (not recorded which).

This clonotype was seen a few times. The CDR3 DNA sequence: TGTGCCAGTAGCGGGACAGGGACCCCGATTCGGCATTTT. As protein: CASSGTGTPIRHF. The chain couples TRBV19 to TRBJ1-5, with TRBD1 identical over 9 bases. The V gene's germline CDR1 is LNHDA and CDR2 SQIVND (reference sequence). The CDR3 is 13 amino acids. Losses at the gene ends were 6 bases for V and 15 bases for J; bases not matched to a gene: 12.

This clonotype came up many times. V usage is TRBV20-1 and J usage is TRBJ2-5; the D is unclear. CDR1 and CDR2 (germline): DFQATT, SNEGSKA (reference sequence). The V end was cut by 6 bases, the J end by 7 bases, with 9 bases between. This CDR3 contains 10 residues. In nucleotides, the CDR3 is TGCAGTGCGCTGGTAGGGACCCAGTACTTC. Translation: CSALVGTQYF.

This clonotype was observed a single time. The rearrangement joins TRBV6-2 or TRBV6-3 to TRBJ2-3; the match to TRBD2 covers 9 bases. Unmatched junction bases numbered 17, after V lost 6 bases and J lost 10 bases. Germline CDR1 is MNHEY and CDR2 is SVGEGT. The CDR3 spans 16 residues. The CDR3 loop is CASSRGGAGGSVSQYF. CDR3 coding DNA: TGTGCCAGCAGCCGAGGTGGAGCGGGGGGATCTGTTTCGCAGTATTTT.

This clonotype has a handful of counts. The J gene is TRBJ1-4, the V gene TRBV3-1, with D hard to call. Per the germline V gene, CDR1 is LGHDT and CDR2 is YNNKEL (reference sequence). The V end was cut by 3 bases, the J end by 8 bases, with 13 bases between. The CDR3 is 14 residues long. The CDR3 coding sequence is TGTGCCAGCAGCCACTCACCGACTGGGGAAAAACTGTTTTTT. Translating gives CASSHSPTGEKLFF. Looking up the rest from reference TRBV3-1 and TRBJ1-4 gives the full variable domain: DTAVSQTPKYLVTQMGNDKSIKCEQNLGHDTMYWYKQDSKKFLKIMFSYNNKELIINETVPNRFSPKSPDKAHLNLHINSLELGDSAVYFCASSHSPTGEKLFFGSGTQLSVL.

This clonotype has only a few counts. The chain combines TRBV20-1 with TRBJ1-1; D gene unclear. The CDR3 covers 13 residues. V lost 5 bases, J lost 5 bases, and 15 bases lay in between. The germline V gene encodes CDR1 DFQATT and CDR2 SNEGSKA (reference sequence). The chain's CDR3 is CSALWVPGTEAFF. The CDR3 DNA reads TGCAGTGCTCTCTGGGTACCGGGGACTGAAGCTTTCTTT.

A few counts support this clonotype. The chain has TRBV7-2 and TRBJ2-1; tentatively, D is TRBD1 (6 bases). V shed 4 bases and J shed 2 bases, with 6 bases lying between them. Germline CDR1 is SGHTA and CDR2 is FQGNSA. This CDR3 has 13 residues. CDR3 sequence: CASSWGPYNEQFF. The CDR3 region has the DNA TGTGCCAGCAGCTGGGGGCCCTACAATGAGCAGTTCTTC. Full variable domain (outside the CDR3, taken from reference TRBV7-2 and TRBJ2-1): GAGVSQSPSNKVTEKGKDVELRCDPISGHTALYWYRQSLGQGLEFLIYFQGNSAPDKSGLPSDRFSAERTGGSVSTLTIQRTQQEDSAVYLCASSWGPYNEQFFGPGTRLTVL.

This clonotype was seen a handful of times. The CDR3 spells CATGWLREQFF. DNA for the CDR3: TGTGCCACTGGTTGGTTGCGTGAGCAGTTCTTC. The J gene is TRBJ2-1, the V gene TRBV15; D remains ambiguous. Trimming pared 9 bases from V and 9 bases from J, leaving 12 bases between. CDR3 length: 11 amino acids. Germline-derived CDR1 and CDR2 are LNHNV and YYDKDF (reference sequence).

This chain connects TRBV2 to TRBJ2-1, with 14 bases fitting TRBD2. The germline gives CDR1 SNHLY, CDR2 FYNNEI. V was clipped by 8 bases and J by 8 bases; unmatched bases: 2. The CDR3 has 13 residues. The CDR3 DNA sequence: TGTGCCAGCGGGACTAGCGGGGGTGATGAGCAGTTCTTC. It yields the protein CASGTSGGDEQFF.

The chain uses TRBV29-1 and TRBJ1-3; TRBD1 might be the D (6 bases). Trimming took off 7 bases at V and 3 bases at J, with 13 bases between the two ends. This CDR3 spans 13 amino acids. Germline lookup yields CDR1 SQVTM and CDR2 ANQGSEA. DNA of the CDR3: TGCAGCGCCTACCTAGGGGGTGGAAACACCATATATTTT. It encodes CSAYLGGGNTIYF.

The chain has TRBV4-1 and TRBJ2-3; maybe TRBD2 (7 bases). This CDR3 comprises 17 residues. CDR1 and CDR2 from the germline V gene are MGHRA and YSYEKL. Trimming left V 0 bases short and J 2 bases short, with 15 bases between. The CDR3, as DNA: TGCGCCAGCAGCCAAGATTCGAGGGGGGGCCTCACAGATACGCAGTATTTT. This translates into CASSQDSRGGLTDTQYF.

In its sample, this clonotype was seen a few times. The chain combines TRBV12-3 or TRBV12-4 with TRBJ1-2, with D uncertain. The CDR3 totals 11 residues. V lost 6 bases and J 8 bases, leaving 10 bases between the germline ends. The CDR3 loop reads CASRITLGYTF. The CDR3 DNA sequence: TGTGCCAGCAGAATTACGTTGGGCTACACCTTC.

This clonotype was counted between two and nine times. The chain recombines TRBV4-2 with TRBJ2-7; D is perhaps TRBD2 (5 bases). Between the trimmed V and J ends, which lost 0 bases and 7 bases, there was a span of 16 bases. Germline V CDR1 and CDR2: LGHNA, YNFKEQ. The CDR3 is 15 residues long. The CDR3 region is CASSQDSSGLREQYF. Written as DNA, the CDR3 is TGTGCCAGCAGCCAAGATAGCAGCGGCCTGAGGGAGCAGTACTTC.

Only a few counts were recorded for this clonotype. The chain is built from TRBV3-1 and TRBJ1-1; D is possibly TRBD1 (6 bases). CDR1 is LGHDT and CDR2 is YNNKEL in the germline V gene (reference sequence). V was cut by 4 bases and J by 1 base, with 13 bases left in between. CDR3 length: 15 residues. The CDR3 coding sequence is TGTGCCAGCAGCCCCCCTGGACAGTGGAACACTGAAGCTTTCTTT. Residues: CASSPPGQWNTEAFF.

This chain links TRBV12-3 or TRBV12-4 with TRBJ2-3; TRBD2 matches at 7 bases. The ends lost 5 bases at V and 4 bases at J; junction bases unmatched: 3. The CDR3 has 13 residues. In DNA form, the CDR3 reads TGTGCCAGCAGTACTAGCGCCCCAGATACGCAGTATTTT. Translation gives CASSTSAPDTQYF.

The CDR3 spells CSATYRTGETEAFF. CDR3 sequence (DNA): TGCAGTGCTACTTACCGGACAGGGGAAACTGAAGCTTTCTTT. V and J are TRBV20-1 and TRBJ1-1; 9 bases match TRBD1. Germline V CDR1 and CDR2: DFQATT, SNEGSKA (reference sequence). The trim removed 4 bases at V and 5 bases at J, leaving 8 bases unmatched. CDR3 size: 14 residues.

The V gene is TRBV29-1, the J gene TRBJ2-3; D remains ambiguous. Trimming cost V 7 bases and J 5 bases, with 13 bases left between them. The CDR3 is 12 amino acids. CDR1 and CDR2 from the germline V gene are SQVTM and ANQGSEA. The CDR3 protein is CSAVGRRDTQYF. In DNA, the CDR3 is TGCAGCGCCGTTGGAAGGAGAGATACGCAGTATTTT.

The chain has TRBV29-1 and TRBJ1-4; D is undetermined. CDR1 is SQVTM, CDR2 ANQGSEA, per germline. Between the trimmed V and J ends, which lost 7 bases and 0 bases, there was a span of 9 bases. This CDR3 contains 13 residues. The DNA for the CDR3 is TGCAGCGGGGGAGGGTCAACTAATGAAAAACTGTTTTTT. Translation gives CSGGGSTNEKLFF.

This clonotype was found a few times. The rearrangement links TRBV5-5 to TRBJ2-6; D ambiguous. Per the germline V gene, CDR1 is SGHKS and CDR2 is YYEKEE (reference sequence). Trimming left V 0 bases short and J 0 bases short, with 7 bases between. This CDR3 comprises 16 residues. CDR3 loop: CASSLGLSSGANVLTF. CDR3 sequence (DNA): TGTGCCAGCAGCTTGGGACTTTCCTCTGGGGCCAACGTCCTGACTTTC.

This clonotype was seen only a few times. CDR3 in amino acids: CASSFARGTEAFF. The CDR3 DNA reads TGTGCCAGCAGCTTCGCTCGGGGCACTGAAGCTTTCTTT. This chain joins TRBV5-5 and TRBJ1-1; no reliable D call. Germline CDR1 reads SGHKS; CDR2 reads YYEKEE (reference sequence). CDR3 length equals 13 residues. Trimming cost V 2 bases and J 4 bases, with 9 bases left between them.

A few counts support this clonotype. This chain joins TRBV7-9 and TRBJ2-5; no clear D. Looked up from germline, CDR1 is SEHNR and CDR2 is FQNEAQ (reference sequence). The CDR3 runs to 13 residues. Trimming pared 10 bases from V and 1 base from J, leaving 13 bases between. CDR3 region: CATDLDLQETQYF. The CDR3 bases are TGTGCCACCGACCTGGACCTCCAAGAGACCCAGTACTTC.